The T cell receptor (beta chain) described here comes from a study of blood T cell repertoires in COVID-19. Study-level background: Samples representing acute and convalescent COVID-19 were sourced from the United States, Italy and Spain. The cDNA or gDNA used as material had been derived from T cells, B-cell-depleted T cells, or PBMCs.

The germline CDR1 and CDR2 sequences are LNHNV and YYDKDF (reference sequence). J was trimmed by 8 bases and V by 1 base; bases with no gene match: 7. The CDR3 runs 14 residues. Authors' data handling: Nucleated cell number was recorded as an estimate derived from reference gene primer amplification. Libraries were prepared by immunoSEQ multiplex PCR; TCRdb keeps only in-frame clonotypes and omits some of them. V and J calls and clone size are given by that table; D and trimming were obtained from the DNA. The sample consists of about 120,000 clones, around 87% of them appearing once. This clone was observed once.

J is TRBJ1-1 and V is TRBV15, with TRBD1 matching over 7 bases. The source of this sequence is an older man with active or convalescent COVID-19. The source material was peripheral blood. This CDR3 reads CATSRVGQTKEAFF. The CDR3 DNA follows: TGTGCCACCAGCAGAGTGGGACAGACTAAAGAAGCTTTCTTT.